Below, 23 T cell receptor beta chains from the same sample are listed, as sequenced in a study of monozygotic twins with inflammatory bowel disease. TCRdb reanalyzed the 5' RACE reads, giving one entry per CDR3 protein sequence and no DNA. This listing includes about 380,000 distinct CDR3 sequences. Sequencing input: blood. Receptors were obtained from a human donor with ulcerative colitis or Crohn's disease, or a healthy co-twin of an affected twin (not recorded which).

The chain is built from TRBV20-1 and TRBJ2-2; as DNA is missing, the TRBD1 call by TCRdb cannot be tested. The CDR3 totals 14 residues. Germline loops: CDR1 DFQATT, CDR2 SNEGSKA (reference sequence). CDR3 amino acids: CSARTGSNTGELFF.

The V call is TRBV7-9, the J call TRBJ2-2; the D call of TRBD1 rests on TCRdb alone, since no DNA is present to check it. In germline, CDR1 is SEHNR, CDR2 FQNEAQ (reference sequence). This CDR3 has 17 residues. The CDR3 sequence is CASSLLSGTANTGELFF.

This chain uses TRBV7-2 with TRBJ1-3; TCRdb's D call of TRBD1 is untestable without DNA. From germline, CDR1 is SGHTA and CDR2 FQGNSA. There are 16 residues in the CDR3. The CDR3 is CASSSAPGVSGNTIYF.

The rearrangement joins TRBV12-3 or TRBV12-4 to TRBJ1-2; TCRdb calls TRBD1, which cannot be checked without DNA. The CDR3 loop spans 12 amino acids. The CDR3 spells CASSPGEDGYTF.

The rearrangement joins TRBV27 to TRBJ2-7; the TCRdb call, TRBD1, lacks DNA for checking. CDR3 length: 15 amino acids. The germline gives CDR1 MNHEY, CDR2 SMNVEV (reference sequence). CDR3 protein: CASSLSWTRTYEQYF.

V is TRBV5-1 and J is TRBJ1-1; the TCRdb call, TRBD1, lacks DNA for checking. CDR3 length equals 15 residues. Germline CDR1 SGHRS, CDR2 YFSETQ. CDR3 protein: CASSLDGQKNTEAFF.

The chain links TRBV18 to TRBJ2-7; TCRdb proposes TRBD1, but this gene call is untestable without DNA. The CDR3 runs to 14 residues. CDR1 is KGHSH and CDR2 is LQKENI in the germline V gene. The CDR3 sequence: CASSPWGQNYEQYF. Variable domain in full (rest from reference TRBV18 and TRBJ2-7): NAGVMQNPRHLVRRRGQEARLRCSPMKGHSHVYWYRQLPEEGLKFMVYLQKENIIDESGMPKERFSAEFPKEGPSILRIQQVVRGDSAAYFCASSPWGQNYEQYFGPGTRLTVT.

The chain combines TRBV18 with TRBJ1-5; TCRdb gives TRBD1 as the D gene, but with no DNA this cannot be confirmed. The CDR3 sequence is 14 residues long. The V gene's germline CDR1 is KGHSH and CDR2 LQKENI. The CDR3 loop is CASSPQGNDWPQHF. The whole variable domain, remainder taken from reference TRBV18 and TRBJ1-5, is NAGVMQNPRHLVRRRGQEARLRCSPMKGHSHVYWYRQLPEEGLKFMVYLQKENIIDESGMPKERFSAEFPKEGPSILRIQQVVRGDSAAYFCASSPQGNDWPQHFGDGTRLSIL.

The CDR3: CASSMITGGTEAFF. This chain links TRBV5-1 with TRBJ1-1; TCRdb proposes TRBD1, but this gene call is untestable without DNA. This CDR3 is 14 amino acids long. CDR1 is SGHRS and CDR2 is YFSETQ in the germline V gene.

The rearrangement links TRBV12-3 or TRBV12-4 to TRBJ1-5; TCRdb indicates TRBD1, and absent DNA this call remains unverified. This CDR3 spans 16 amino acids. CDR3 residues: CASSLPGQGYNQPQHF.

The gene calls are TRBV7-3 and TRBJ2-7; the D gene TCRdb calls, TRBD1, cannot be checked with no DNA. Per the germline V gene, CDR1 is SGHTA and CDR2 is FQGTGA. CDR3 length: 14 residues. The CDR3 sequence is CASSPTGGPYEQYF. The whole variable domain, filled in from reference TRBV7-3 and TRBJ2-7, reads GAGVSQTPSNKVTEKGKYVELRCDPISGHTALYWYRQSLGQGPEFLIYFQGTGAADDSGLPNDRFFAVRPEGSVSTLKIQRTERGDSAVYLCASSPTGGPYEQYFGPGTRLTVT.

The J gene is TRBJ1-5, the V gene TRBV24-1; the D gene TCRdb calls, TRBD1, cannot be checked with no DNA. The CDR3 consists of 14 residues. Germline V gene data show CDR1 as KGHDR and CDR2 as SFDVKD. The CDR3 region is CATSEGTGIQPQHF.

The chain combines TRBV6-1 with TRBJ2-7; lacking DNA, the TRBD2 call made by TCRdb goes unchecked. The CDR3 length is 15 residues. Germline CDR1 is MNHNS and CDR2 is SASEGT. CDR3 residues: CASSLFGPSSYEQYF.

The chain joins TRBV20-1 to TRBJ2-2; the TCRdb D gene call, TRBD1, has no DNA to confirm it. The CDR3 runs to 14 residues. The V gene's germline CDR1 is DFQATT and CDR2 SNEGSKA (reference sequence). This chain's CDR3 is CSARGTGLIGELFF.

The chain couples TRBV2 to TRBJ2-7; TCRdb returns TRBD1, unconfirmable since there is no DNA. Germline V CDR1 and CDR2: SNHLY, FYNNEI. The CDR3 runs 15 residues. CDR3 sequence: CASTRGQELSYEQYF.

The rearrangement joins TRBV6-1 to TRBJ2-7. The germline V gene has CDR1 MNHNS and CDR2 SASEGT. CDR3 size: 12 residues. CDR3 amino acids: CASTGRSYEQYF.

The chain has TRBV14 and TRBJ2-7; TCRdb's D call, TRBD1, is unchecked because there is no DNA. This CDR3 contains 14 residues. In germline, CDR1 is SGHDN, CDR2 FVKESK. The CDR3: CASSQEGVTYEQYF.

The CDR3 sequence: CASSEAANYGYTF. This sequence joins TRBV25-1 and TRBJ1-2. Germline V lookup: CDR1 MGHDK, CDR2 SYGVNS. The CDR3 runs to 13 residues.

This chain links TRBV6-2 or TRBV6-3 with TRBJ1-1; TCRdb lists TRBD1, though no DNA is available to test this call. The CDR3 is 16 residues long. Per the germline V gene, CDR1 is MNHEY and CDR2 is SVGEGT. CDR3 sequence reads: CASSNDRGRGGTEAFF.

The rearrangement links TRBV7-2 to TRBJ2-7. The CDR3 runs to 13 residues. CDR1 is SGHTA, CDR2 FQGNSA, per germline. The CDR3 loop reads CASSLVGVTEQYF.

CDR3 loop: CASTTGVGWRNTEAFF. The chain has TRBV12-3 or TRBV12-4 and TRBJ1-1; TCRdb calls TRBD1, which cannot be checked without DNA. The CDR3 runs 16 residues.

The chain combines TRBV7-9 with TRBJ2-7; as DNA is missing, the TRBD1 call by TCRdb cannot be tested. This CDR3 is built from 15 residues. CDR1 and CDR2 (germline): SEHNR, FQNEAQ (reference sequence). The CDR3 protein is CASSGTVGPPYEQYF.

The CDR3 sequence is CASSPREAVRGETQYF. The rearrangement uses TRBV7-2 and TRBJ2-5; TCRdb returns TRBD2, unconfirmable since there is no DNA. In germline, CDR1 is SGHTA, CDR2 FQGNSA. The CDR3 consists of 16 residues.